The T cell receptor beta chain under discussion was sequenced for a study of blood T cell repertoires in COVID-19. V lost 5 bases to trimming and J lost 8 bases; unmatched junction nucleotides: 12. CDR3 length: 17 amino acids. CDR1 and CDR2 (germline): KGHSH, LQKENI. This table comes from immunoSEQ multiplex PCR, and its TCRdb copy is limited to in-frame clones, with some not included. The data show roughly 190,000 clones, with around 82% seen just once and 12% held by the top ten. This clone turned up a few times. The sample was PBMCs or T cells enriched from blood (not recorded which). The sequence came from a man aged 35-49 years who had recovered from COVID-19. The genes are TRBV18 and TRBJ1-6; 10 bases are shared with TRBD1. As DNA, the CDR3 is TGTGCCAGCTCAACAGGACAGGGGGTGCACCGTGATTCACCCCTCCACTTT. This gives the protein CASSTGQGVHRDSPLHF.